This T cell receptor (beta chain) was documented in a study of cytomegalovirus exposure and HLA in healthy donors (dated by TCRdb to between 2016 and 2019). As for the study more broadly: An earlier analysis of 587 of the donors reported about 280 Gb of sequence data and 117 million unique TCR beta sequences obtained from 150 million to 200 million T cells. Around 330 gigabases of sequencing data and around 85 million unique TCR sequences made up an early release that covered approximately 620 HLA-typed donors. In an earlier analysis of a few hundred of the donors, high-throughput TCR beta sequencing was used to judge whether each TCR beta V gene segment behaved as functional or pseudogenic. In addition to the first cohort of 666 subjects, a separate validation cohort of 130 or so different subjects was used. The aim of the study was to test whether cataloging public T cell receptors could identify signatures of past pathogen exposure. Alongside the repertoire data, information on donor age, sex, ethnicity and CMV serostatus was compiled. Rather than drawing on any new phenotypic data, the later analysis identified candidate immune exposures from TCR beta sequences and the way those sequences occurred across donors. All discovery cohort repertoires had been generated on a single sequencing platform. A later analysis re-examined previously published TCR beta repertoires from 600 to 700 donors and added high-resolution HLA genotyping to investigate patterns of TCR occurrence. High-throughput TCR immunosequencing, statistical association of individual TCRs with disease status, and machine learning were combined to predict cytomegalovirus infection status. Both class I and class II loci were covered by HLA typing, at four-digit resolution. Of the 350 to 450 genotyped donors, about 84% fell in the genetic ancestry cluster associated with self-reported Caucasian donors. A later genetic analysis took genome-wide SNP genotypes for about 55% of the roughly 670 donors and used that subset as a discovery cohort. The T cell repertoires of roughly 660 subjects were profiled by immunosequencing and related to cytomegalovirus serostatus. Typing coverage differed by locus: A, B, C, DRB1 and DQB1 were typed in about 629-640 donors, DQA1 in 522, DPA1 in 600 to 610, and DPB1 in just under 480. Among some 400 genotyped donors of the cohort, an average of around 250,000 unique TCR beta nucleotide sequences was sequenced per donor, of which about 18% were non-productive. Roughly five DR-DQ haplotypes were handled as single units for association and clustering because linkage in the cohort was strong. The investigation overall reported the following: In a later analysis, TCR association rates were found to vary across HLA loci, with the most associated TCRs seen for DRB1 alleles and the fewest for HLA-C alleles. Presence/absence analyses assumed roughly uniform sequencing depth across donors, an assumption that may not hold. The cohort was sequenced for TCR beta chains only, and without alpha or paired-chain data the features that could be detected were limited. In an earlier analysis of fewer than 750 of the donors, most TCR beta V segments were observed in productive rearrangements about 90% or about 30% of the time, broadly matching IMGT annotations. For the cohort, immune exposure information was limited to CMV serostatus. A further reported finding was that TCR beta sequences accurately predicted the HLA-A and HLA-B alleles for most subjects in the first cohort. Three of the identified cytomegalovirus-associated TCR beta chains were confirmed in vitro to be specific for cytomegalovirus antigens. In a later analysis, HLA-associated TCR beta chains were found to be more clonally expanded and to have lower generation probabilities than equally common non-associated chains. In a later analysis, some 17,000 TCR beta sequences were associated with specific HLA alleles at a false discovery rate of 0.05. In a later analysis, most CMV-associated TCR beta chains were found to appear HLA-restricted, with HLA associations seemingly driven largely by CMV exposure. Assigning TCR associations to individual alleles was difficult when HLA alleles, especially DR and DQ, strongly co-occurred. Across donors, most TCR sequences were observed very rarely, whereas some public TCRs were present in many individuals. A later analysis reported that several top co-occurrence clusters appeared linked to parvovirus B19, influenza, CMV and Epstein-Barr virus. Because some donors lacked HLA typing at each locus, the association tests relied only on the typed subset. The authors suggested that the approach could potentially be generalized to other disease states and immunological phenotypes. The study listed 150 to 200 TCR beta chains as associated with cytomegalovirus. Some 16 rarely observed V segments, including chromosome 9 orphons, were excluded from the earlier analysis of several hundred of the donors because counts were too low. Some IMGT-functional V segments, including TRBV6-2 and TRBV6-3, could not be distinguished by the 87-base-pair reads and were therefore excluded. The classifier was reported to diagnose cytomegalovirus status with high specificity and sensitivity in both the original and validation cohorts. In a later genetic analysis, a missense DCLRE1C variant was associated with V-gene and J-gene trimming of TCR beta chains, and the association was replicated in an independent cohort. A cluster of highly shared sequence variants was judged likely to be a technical artifact of the sequencing pipeline. Linkage disequilibrium might explain the correlated functional status among segregating V segments, but an unknown experimental factor could not be excluded. Compared with the approximately 710-donor mean, donors in an Asian-associated ancestry cluster had fewer N-insertions in productive TCRs, according to a later genetic analysis.

This clone has a handful of counts. The target of this receptor is not known. It has no much larger one-base neighbor in the sample; base qualities were not kept. Library generation was performed with the immunoSEQ multiplex PCR assay. For the multiplex PCR, a mixture combining 60 forward primers for TCR Vbeta segments and 13 reverse primers for TCR Jbeta segments was used. The CDR3 region of rearranged TCR beta genes was amplified from genomic DNA by a multiplex PCR assay. The amplified TCR beta libraries were sequenced on the Illumina HiSeq System as 87-base-pair reads. Regarding the original processing steps: A later analysis counted tens of millions of unique TCR beta chains across the 690 or so repertoires, and around 12 million of these chains were shared by at least two donors. A nearest-neighbor algorithm error-corrected the raw reads and collapsed the reads into unique sequences, merging closely related sequences to remove PCR and sequencing errors. CDR3 sequences were aligned to IMGT reference sequences to assign V, D and J gene segments. Each retained sequence needed at least a six-nucleotide match to both a V gene segment and a J gene segment. A rearrangement counted as productive if the CDR3 had no stop codons and remained in frame with V and J, and every other rearrangement counted as non-productive. CDR3 was defined according to IMGT convention as the region running from the second conserved V-encoded cysteine to the conserved J-encoded phenylalanine. The earlier analysis of about 500 of the donors excluded sequences that lacked an unambiguous match to a single V gene segment. In an earlier analysis of several hundred of the donors, V segments were called functional above 56.7% productive rearrangements and were called segregating when the between-donor standard deviation exceeded 5%. A statistical classification framework was built to diagnose cytomegalovirus status from the catalog of TCR beta chain sequences. In a later analysis, TCR nucleotide sequences were compared against IMGT/GENE-DB human TR gene sequences so that V and J genes could be assigned. Using the TCRdist pipeline, a later analysis assigned CDR3 sequences along with most-parsimonious VDJ recombination scenarios. In a later analysis, each TCR beta chain was defined by its CDR3 amino acid sequence together with its V-gene family, and reads without a unique V-gene family were excluded. As a way to deal with suspected cross-contamination and a sequencing artifact, a later analysis dropped roughly 620 nucleotide sequences that were highly shared and had low generation probability. For each public chain, a later analysis derived a clonal expansion index from normalized ranks of inferred template counts within each repertoire. Generation probabilities in a later analysis came from a VDJ recombination model fitted to out-of-frame rearrangements, and those results were checked against IGoR. Hypergeometric tests were used in a later analysis to score TCR-TCR, TCR-HLA and TCR-CMV co-occurrence, with a repertoire-size bias correction applied to the TCR pairs. To estimate false discovery rates, a later analysis permuted the HLA or CMV assignments 20 times. In a later analysis, co-occurring TCRs were grouped using DBSCAN, and TCRdist sequence similarity was added for clustering within HLA-allele-positive subsets. Repertoires with fewer than 30,000 or more than 120,000 public chains were left out of co-occurrence clustering, as were five repertoires with anomalous nucleotide sharing. Sourced from immuneACCESS, this table was stored by TCRdb with only in-frame sequences that have V and J called. A share of the clones is absent; for the studies checked, an unresolved V gene accounts for under half, and the remainder has no known explanation. V, J and clone size are taken as reported in that table, and D and trimming were inferred from the DNA itself. The sample table shows 65,000 to 75,000 clones, and about 70% are seen once. The top ten constitute roughly 2.1% of the sample.

Here V drops 4 bases and J drops 7 bases, and the junction holds 8 bases not matched to any gene. The germline V gene specifies SGHDT as CDR1 and YYEEEE as CDR2. The CDR3 sequence holds 16 residues, the cysteine and phenylalanine included. The retained sequence is limited to the CDR3, 48 bases, with the frame set at the first base. The cohort comprised hundreds of healthy bone marrow donors. At the time of sampling, all cohort members were nominally healthy, though unrecorded immune exposures were likely present. The donor was CMV seronegative and belonged to the group of under 400 seronegative cohort members. A peripheral blood sample was provided by each donor, and peripheral blood mononuclear cells were used for TCR beta sequencing. Genomic DNA extraction from the blood cell samples was performed with the Qiagen DNeasy Blood Extraction Kit.

Sequenced material: PBMCs. The rearranged chain carries TRBV5-6 and TRBJ1-6, with TRBD1 matching 10 junction bases. The sequence derives from a woman in her 30s in good health and CMV-seronegative. The CDR3 sequence is CASSPGTGVENSPLHF. The bases are TGTGCCAGCAGCCCCGGGACAGGGGTTGAGAATTCACCCCTCCACTTT.